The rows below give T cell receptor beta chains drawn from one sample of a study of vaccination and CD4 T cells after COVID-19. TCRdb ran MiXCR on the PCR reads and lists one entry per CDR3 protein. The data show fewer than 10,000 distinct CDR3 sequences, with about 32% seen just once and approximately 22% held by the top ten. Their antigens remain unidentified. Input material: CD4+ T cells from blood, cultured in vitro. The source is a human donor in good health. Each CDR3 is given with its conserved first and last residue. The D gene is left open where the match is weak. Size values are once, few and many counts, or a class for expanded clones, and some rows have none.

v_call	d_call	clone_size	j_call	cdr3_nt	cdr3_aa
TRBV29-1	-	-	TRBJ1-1	TGCAGCGTTGATCGGGTGAACACTGAAGCTTTCTTT	CSVDRVNTEAFF
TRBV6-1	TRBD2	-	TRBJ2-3	TGTGCCTCATCCGGGAGGACAGATACGCAGTATTTT	CASSGRTDTQYF
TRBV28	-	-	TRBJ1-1	TGTGCCAGCAGTTTTACGATTGGCTGGGTAGGGGACACTGAAGCTTTCTTT	CASSFTIGWVGDTEAFF
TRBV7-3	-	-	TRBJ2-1	TGTGCCAGCAGCTTAACTTCGCCGGGCCCGGGTAGCTTCGGCGGAAAGTACTACAATGAGCAGTTCTTC	CASSLTSPGPGSFGGKYYNEQFF
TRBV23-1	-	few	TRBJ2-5	TGCGCCAGCAGTCAACACAGGGGGGGAGAGACCCAGTACTTC	CASSQHRGGETQYF
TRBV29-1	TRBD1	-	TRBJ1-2	TGCAGCGTTGCGGCAGGGGGCTTTGGCTACACCTTC	CSVAAGGFGYTF
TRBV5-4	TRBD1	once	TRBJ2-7	TGTGCCAGCACCGACAGGGGCCGGGGCCCCTACGAGCAGTACTTC	CASTDRGRGPYEQYF
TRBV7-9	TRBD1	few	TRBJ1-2	TGTGCCAGCAGCTTGGGACAGGGCTCCTATAACTATGGCTACACCTTC	CASSLGQGSYNYGYTF
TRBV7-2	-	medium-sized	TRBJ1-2	TGTGCCAGCAGCTTAGCCAGGCGGTCGACCTATGGCTACACCTTC	CASSLARRSTYGYTF
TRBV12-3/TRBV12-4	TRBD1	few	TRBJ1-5	TGTGCCAGCACTGACTCCACAGGGGGCAATCAGCCCCAGCATTTT	CASTDSTGGNQPQHF
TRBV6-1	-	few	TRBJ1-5	TGTGCCAGCAGTGAAGCGGGGGGTGGGAGTCAGCCCCAGCATTTT	CASSEAGGGSQPQHF
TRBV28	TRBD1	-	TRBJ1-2	TGTGCCAGCAGTTTATCGGCGACAGGGCCCTATGGCTACACCTTC	CASSLSATGPYGYTF
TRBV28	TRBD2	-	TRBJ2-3	TGTGCCAGCAGTATTTTTCAGGGGAGCGGGAGGGGAGATACGCAGTATTTT	CASSIFQGSGRGDTQYF
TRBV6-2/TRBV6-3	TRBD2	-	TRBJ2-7	TGTGCCAGCAGTCACCGCCTTGGAGCGGGAACAGTGCACGAGCAGTACTTC	CASSHRLGAGTVHEQYF
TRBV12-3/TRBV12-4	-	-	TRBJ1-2	TGTGCCAGCAGTTTTGGCGACAGAGCCTATGGCTACACCTTC	CASSFGDRAYGYTF
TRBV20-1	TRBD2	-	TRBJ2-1	TGCAGTGCTACCCGAAGTCTCGGGGGGTCCTACAATGAGCAGTTCTTC	CSATRSLGGSYNEQFF
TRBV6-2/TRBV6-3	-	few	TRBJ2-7	TGTGCCAGCAGTTACTCGATGTGGCAGGGGTCCTACGAGCAGTACTTC	CASSYSMWQGSYEQYF
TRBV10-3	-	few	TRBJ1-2	TGTGCCATCAGTGAGTCGCGGGATCTCTATGGCTACACCTTC	CAISESRDLYGYTF
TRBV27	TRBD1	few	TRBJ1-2	TGTGCCAGCACAGGACAGGGGTATGGCTACACCTTC	CASTGQGYGYTF
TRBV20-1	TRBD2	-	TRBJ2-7	TGCAGTGCTACTATCGGACTAGCCTACGAGCAGTACTTC	CSATIGLAYEQYF
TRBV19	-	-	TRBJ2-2	TGTGCCAGTAAGGTCACCACAAGCACCGGGGAGCTGTTTTTT	CASKVTTSTGELFF
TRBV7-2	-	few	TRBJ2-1	TGTGCCAGCAGCTTAGGAGTCCAAACCTACAATGAGCAGTTCTTC	CASSLGVQTYNEQFF
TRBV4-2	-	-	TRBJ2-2	TGTGCCAGCAGCCCCCCTTCCCGGGACACCGGGGAGCTGTTTTTT	CASSPPSRDTGELFF
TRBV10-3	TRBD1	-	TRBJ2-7	TGTGCCATCAGTGATTCTGGGACAGGGACCGAGCAGTACTTC	CAISDSGTGTEQYF
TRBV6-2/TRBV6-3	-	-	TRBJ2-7	TGTGCCAGCAGTTCCCCTTCCAGGTTAAGCTCCTACGAGCAGTACTTC	CASSSPSRLSSYEQYF
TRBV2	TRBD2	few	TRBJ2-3	TGTGCCAGCAGTGAAGGGAAACTAGCGGGTGGGGCAGATACGCAGTATTTT	CASSEGKLAGGADTQYF
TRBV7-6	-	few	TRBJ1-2	TGTGCCAGCAGCAGCGACACCCGGCGGGAATATGGCTACACCTTC	CASSSDTRREYGYTF
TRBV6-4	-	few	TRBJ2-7	TGTGCCAGCATCCGGGGCGGACCCTACGAGCAGTACTTC	CASIRGGPYEQYF
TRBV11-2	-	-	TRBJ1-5	TGTGCCAGCAGCCCCACTAGCAATCAGCCCCAGCATTTT	CASSPTSNQPQHF
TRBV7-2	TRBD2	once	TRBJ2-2	TGTGCCAGCAGCTCGTCGGCCCCCCTAGCGGAAGATTTCCCCGGGGAGCTGTTTTTT	CASSSSAPLAEDFPGELFF
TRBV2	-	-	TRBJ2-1	TGTGCCAGCAGGCCCGACAGTGATGAGCAGTTCTTC	CASRPDSDEQFF
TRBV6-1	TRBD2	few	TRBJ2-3	TGTGCCAGCAGCCGCGGGGGTCCCACAGATACGCAGTATTTT	CASSRGGPTDTQYF
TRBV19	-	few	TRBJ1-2	TGTGCCAGTAGTATAATGGGGGGCGCCGACTATGGCTACACCTTC	CASSIMGGADYGYTF
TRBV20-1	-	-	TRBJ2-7	TGCAGTGGTCAAGCAAGCTCCTACGAGCAGTACTTC	CSGQASSYEQYF
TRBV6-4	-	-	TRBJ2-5	TGTGCCAGCAGTGTAAACGGAGGGGAGACCCAGTACTTC	CASSVNGGETQYF
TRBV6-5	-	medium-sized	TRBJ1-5	TGTGCCAGCAGTTACGAGAGGAACCCCAATCAGCCCCAGCATTTT	CASSYERNPNQPQHF
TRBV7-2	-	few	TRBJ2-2	TGTGCCAGCAGGAGGGCTGACCCCACCGGGGAGCTGTTTTTT	CASRRADPTGELFF
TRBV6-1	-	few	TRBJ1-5	TGTGCCAGCACCAAAGTGGTCGGTTATCAGCCCCAGCATTTT	CASTKVVGYQPQHF
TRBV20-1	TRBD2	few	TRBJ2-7	TGCAGTGCTAAATGGGGGGAGGGGCGGTACGAGCAGTACTTC	CSAKWGEGRYEQYF
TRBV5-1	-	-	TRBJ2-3	TGCGCCAGCAGCTATGGGGGCACAGATACGCAGTATTTT	CASSYGGTDTQYF
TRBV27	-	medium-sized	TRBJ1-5	TGTGCCAGCAGACAGTTTAGCAATCAGCCCCAGCATTTT	CASRQFSNQPQHF